This TCR beta chain is from a study of breast tumors, draining lymph nodes, adjacent tissues. Samples came from axillary lymph nodes draining the breast cancer. There are 15 residues in the CDR3. V lost 4 bases to trimming and J lost 5 bases, with 17 bases between them. The V gene's germline CDR1 is SNHLY and CDR2 FYNNEI. TCRdb processed the multiplex PCR reads anew with MiXCR; each CDR3 protein has one entry. The data hold around 130,000 distinct CDR3 sequences, with 21% observed a single time. Findings and limits, study-wide: Compared with basal-like, luminal-like tumors shared significantly more repertoire with nontumor tissue. Tumor T cell lymph node origin was a supported hypothesis, not proven. Data fit most tumor T cells coming from lymph node, expanding in tumor.

This clonotype was seen ten or more times. Its cognate antigen is unknown. V usage is TRBV2 and J usage is TRBJ2-5; a possible D gene is TRBD1 (6 bases). Sequences were obtained from axillary lymph node tissue. This clonotype was sampled from a female donor with breast cancer. Some clones in this sample may be carry-over from other donors' samples. The CDR3, as DNA: TGTGCCAGCAGTGCTTACACAGGGTTGCTGGAGACCCAGTACTTC. It encodes CASSAYTGLLETQYF.